This is a list of T cell receptor beta chains from one sample in a study of B cell selection in AIRE deficiency. This table comes from immunoSEQ multiplex PCR, and its TCRdb copy is limited to in-frame clones, with some not included. Of about 24,000 clones listed, less than 97% are singletons. The specimen sequenced was CD4+CD127+ conventional T cells sorted from PBMCs. These receptors all come from a human donor in good health. The CDR3 runs from the conserved cysteine through the conserved F or W. D genes are given only for firm matches. A row's size may be missing; if present it is once, few, many or a size class.

cdr3_nt: TGTGCCACCAGCAGAGTCGCCGAGAGGGGTGGCTACACCTTC; cdr3_aa: CATSRVAERGGYTF; clone_size: NA; v_call: TRBV15; j_call: TRBJ1-2; d_call: NA
cdr3_nt: TGTGCCACAAATAGGGGGCCGCTATCCTACGAGCAGTACTTC; cdr3_aa: CATNRGPLSYEQYF; clone_size: NA; v_call: TRBV28; j_call: TRBJ2-7; d_call: TRBD1
cdr3_nt: TGTGCCAGCAGGTCGGGACAGGCATTCAATTCACCCCTCCACTTT; cdr3_aa: CASRSGQAFNSPLHF; clone_size: NA; v_call: TRBV6-6; j_call: TRBJ1-6; d_call: TRBD1
cdr3_nt: TGTGCCAGCAGCCGAGATATCCCCGAGCAGTTCTTC; cdr3_aa: CASSRDIPEQFF; clone_size: NA; v_call: TRBV25-1; j_call: TRBJ2-1; d_call: NA
cdr3_nt: TGTGCCACCAGCCGGGGGGGGGACACAGATACGCAGTATTTT; cdr3_aa: CATSRGGDTDTQYF; clone_size: NA; v_call: TRBV15; j_call: TRBJ2-3; d_call: TRBD2
cdr3_nt: TGTGCCAGTAGTCAGACAGGGGGGACGTACCAGCCCCAGCATTTT; cdr3_aa: CASSQTGGTYQPQHF; clone_size: NA; v_call: TRBV19; j_call: TRBJ1-5; d_call: TRBD1
cdr3_nt: TGTGCCAGCAGCTTTAGGAAGCAGGGGGCGCCGACTGAAGCTTTCTTT; cdr3_aa: CASSFRKQGAPTEAFF; clone_size: once; v_call: TRBV5-4; j_call: TRBJ1-1; d_call: TRBD1
cdr3_nt: TGTGCCATCAGTGAAGGGGGCGTCCTCTCCTACGAGCAGTACTTC; cdr3_aa: CAISEGGVLSYEQYF; clone_size: once; v_call: TRBV10-3; j_call: TRBJ2-7; d_call: TRBD1
cdr3_nt: TGTGCCAGCACCTCGACTAGCGGGAGCTGGGGGCTTACTGATGAGCAGTTCTTC; cdr3_aa: CASTSTSGSWGLTDEQFF; clone_size: NA; v_call: TRBV28; j_call: TRBJ2-1; d_call: TRBD2
cdr3_nt: TGTGCCATCAGTGAGGCCCAGAACACCGGGGAGCTGTTTTTT; cdr3_aa: CAISEAQNTGELFF; clone_size: NA; v_call: TRBV10-3; j_call: TRBJ2-2; d_call: NA
cdr3_nt: TGTGCCAGCAAGCCAGGGACTCTTGATGGGGCCAACGTCCTGACTTTC; cdr3_aa: CASKPGTLDGANVLTF; clone_size: NA; v_call: TRBV27; j_call: TRBJ2-6; d_call: NA
cdr3_nt: TGTGCCAGCAGTTCCCCCGGGACTAGCGCCCAAGCGCAGTACTTC; cdr3_aa: CASSSPGTSAQAQYF; clone_size: NA; v_call: TRBV28; j_call: TRBJ2-7; d_call: TRBD2
cdr3_nt: TGTGCCAGCAGCTTAAGGCAGGGGGGATACAATGAGCAGTTCTTC; cdr3_aa: CASSLRQGGYNEQFF; clone_size: NA; v_call: TRBV7-2; j_call: TRBJ2-1; d_call: NA
cdr3_nt: TGCAGCGCAGCCGGAGGGCAGCCCAAAAACATTCAGTACTTC; cdr3_aa: CSAAGGQPKNIQYF; clone_size: once; v_call: TRBV29-1; j_call: TRBJ2-4; d_call: NA
cdr3_nt: TGCGCCAGCACAGGTAGAGGGCCAGAGACCCAGTACTTC; cdr3_aa: CASTGRGPETQYF; clone_size: once; v_call: TRBV5-1; j_call: TRBJ2-5; d_call: NA
cdr3_nt: TGTGCCAGCAGCTTAGTTGGCAGAAGGGGAACTGAAGCTTTCTTT; cdr3_aa: CASSLVGRRGTEAFF; clone_size: NA; v_call: TRBV11-2; j_call: TRBJ1-1; d_call: NA
cdr3_nt: TGTGCCAGCAGCTCCTACAATGAGCAGTTCTTC; cdr3_aa: CASSSYNEQFF; clone_size: once; v_call: TRBV5-6; j_call: TRBJ2-1; d_call: NA
cdr3_nt: TGTGCCAGCAGTAGACAGGAGATGACCTACGAGCAGTACTTC; cdr3_aa: CASSRQEMTYEQYF; clone_size: NA; v_call: TRBV6-1; j_call: TRBJ2-7; d_call: NA
cdr3_nt: TGTGCCAGCAGTGTTACCTACGAGCAGTACTTC; cdr3_aa: CASSVTYEQYF; clone_size: NA; v_call: TRBV2; j_call: TRBJ2-7; d_call: NA
cdr3_nt: TGTGCCAGCAGAACAGGGGGGACGAACTATGGCTACACCTTC; cdr3_aa: CASRTGGTNYGYTF; clone_size: NA; v_call: TRBV28; j_call: TRBJ1-2; d_call: TRBD1
cdr3_nt: TGCGCCAGCAGCTTGGCCGTAATCCAAGAGACCCAGTACTTC; cdr3_aa: CASSLAVIQETQYF; clone_size: NA; v_call: TRBV5-1; j_call: TRBJ2-5; d_call: NA
cdr3_nt: TGTGCCAGCAGCGTTAGATCCGGATCAGGGACAGATACGCAGTATTTT; cdr3_aa: CASSVRSGSGTDTQYF; clone_size: NA; v_call: TRBV9; j_call: TRBJ2-3; d_call: NA
cdr3_nt: TGTGCCAGCCGAAGGGACACCTACTACGAGCAGTACTTC; cdr3_aa: CASRRDTYYEQYF; clone_size: NA; v_call: TRBV6-6; j_call: TRBJ2-7; d_call: NA
cdr3_nt: TGCGCCAGCAGTGAGTTCCCGGACAGGATGGCCTACGAGCAGTACTTC; cdr3_aa: CASSEFPDRMAYEQYF; clone_size: NA; v_call: TRBV10-1; j_call: TRBJ2-7; d_call: TRBD1
cdr3_nt: TGCGCCAGCAGCTTGGGGGGGACTAGCGGGACCCCCTACGAGCAGTACTTC; cdr3_aa: CASSLGGTSGTPYEQYF; clone_size: NA; v_call: TRBV5-1; j_call: TRBJ2-7; d_call: TRBD2
cdr3_nt: TGTGCCAGCAGCACCTCTAGCGGTTACGCAGATACGCAGTATTTT; cdr3_aa: CASSTSSGYADTQYF; clone_size: NA; v_call: TRBV6-5; j_call: TRBJ2-3; d_call: TRBD2
cdr3_nt: TGTGCCAGCAGTGGGGACAGTAATTCACCCCTCCACTTT; cdr3_aa: CASSGDSNSPLHF; clone_size: NA; v_call: TRBV2; j_call: TRBJ1-6; d_call: TRBD1
cdr3_nt: TGTGCCAGCGGACTGTACTCGTACTACAATGAGCAGTTCTTC; cdr3_aa: CASGLYSYYNEQFF; clone_size: NA; v_call: TRBV7-2; j_call: TRBJ2-1; d_call: NA
cdr3_nt: TGCAGCGTCGCTGGGCAAAGCTCCTACGAGCAGTACTTC; cdr3_aa: CSVAGQSSYEQYF; clone_size: NA; v_call: TRBV29-1; j_call: TRBJ2-7; d_call: NA
cdr3_nt: TGTGCCAGCAGCGTACAGGGGGCCGATGAAAAACTGTTTTTT; cdr3_aa: CASSVQGADEKLFF; clone_size: NA; v_call: TRBV9; j_call: TRBJ1-4; d_call: TRBD1
cdr3_nt: TGTGCCAGCAGTTCCGCGGGCCCTAGCAAGCAGTACTTC; cdr3_aa: CASSSAGPSKQYF; clone_size: NA; v_call: TRBV6-1; j_call: TRBJ2-7; d_call: NA
cdr3_nt: TGTGCCTGGACCAAAGGAGGGTTCGGGGCCTCCACAGATACGCAGTATTTT; cdr3_aa: CAWTKGGFGASTDTQYF; clone_size: NA; v_call: TRBV30; j_call: TRBJ2-3; d_call: NA
cdr3_nt: TGCAGCGCAGACAGGCTAAAGTACACCTTC; cdr3_aa: CSADRLKYTF; clone_size: NA; v_call: TRBV29-1; j_call: TRBJ1-2; d_call: NA
cdr3_nt: TGCGCCAGCAGCTTGAAGGATACTGTGGGGACCCAGTACTTC; cdr3_aa: CASSLKDTVGTQYF; clone_size: NA; v_call: TRBV5-1; j_call: TRBJ2-5; d_call: NA
cdr3_nt: TGTGCCAGCAGTGCTGGACTAGCGGGAGGCGAGCAGTACTTC; cdr3_aa: CASSAGLAGGEQYF; clone_size: NA; v_call: TRBV2; j_call: TRBJ2-7; d_call: TRBD2
cdr3_nt: TGTGCCTGGTCTTGGACAGGGGGAGGAAGCGAGCAGTACTTC; cdr3_aa: CAWSWTGGGSEQYF; clone_size: NA; v_call: TRBV30; j_call: TRBJ2-7; d_call: TRBD1
cdr3_nt: TGTGCCAGCAGCTTAGCAGGCGAGACCCAGTACTTC; cdr3_aa: CASSLAGETQYF; clone_size: NA; v_call: TRBV7-2; j_call: TRBJ2-5; d_call: NA
cdr3_nt: TGTGCCAGCGCCCCTCAAACCTACAATGAGCAGTTCTTC; cdr3_aa: CASAPQTYNEQFF; clone_size: NA; v_call: TRBV6-6; j_call: TRBJ2-1; d_call: NA
cdr3_nt: TGTGCCAGCAGCTCTGCGGTGGGGAGGGCCTACGAGCAGTACTTC; cdr3_aa: CASSSAVGRAYEQYF; clone_size: NA; v_call: TRBV7-4; j_call: TRBJ2-7; d_call: TRBD2
cdr3_nt: TGCGCCAGCAGCTTCGGAGCGGAAGAGACCCAGTACTTC; cdr3_aa: CASSFGAEETQYF; clone_size: NA; v_call: TRBV5-1; j_call: TRBJ2-5; d_call: NA
cdr3_nt: TGCGCCAGCAGCTTGGGGGGCACTTACAGGAACACTGAAGCTTTCTTT; cdr3_aa: CASSLGGTYRNTEAFF; clone_size: NA; v_call: TRBV5-1; j_call: TRBJ1-1; d_call: NA
cdr3_nt: TGTGCCAGCAGCTTAGCGATGACGGTTTCCTACAATGAGCAGTTCTTC; cdr3_aa: CASSLAMTVSYNEQFF; clone_size: NA; v_call: TRBV7-9; j_call: TRBJ2-1; d_call: NA
cdr3_nt: TGTGCCAGCAGTTTATCGAGGCAGGGGGCAGAAAAACTGTTTTTT; cdr3_aa: CASSLSRQGAEKLFF; clone_size: NA; v_call: TRBV27; j_call: TRBJ1-4; d_call: TRBD1
cdr3_nt: TGCGCCAGCAGCCAAACAAGACAGGGAAGATTGACTGGGGCCAACGTCCTGACTTTC; cdr3_aa: CASSQTRQGRLTGANVLTF; clone_size: NA; v_call: TRBV4-3; j_call: TRBJ2-6; d_call: TRBD1
cdr3_nt: TGTGCCAGCTCATCGGACAGGGGGCTAAGCGAGCAGTACTTC; cdr3_aa: CASSSDRGLSEQYF; clone_size: once; v_call: TRBV18; j_call: TRBJ2-7; d_call: TRBD1
cdr3_nt: TGTGCCAGCAGTGGCCAACTACTAAACACTGAAGCTTTCTTT; cdr3_aa: CASSGQLLNTEAFF; clone_size: NA; v_call: TRBV6-1; j_call: TRBJ1-1; d_call: NA
cdr3_nt: TGTGCCAGCGTCTTATCGGGGTCGAACACTGAAGCTTTCTTT; cdr3_aa: CASVLSGSNTEAFF; clone_size: NA; v_call: TRBV7-9; j_call: TRBJ1-1; d_call: NA
cdr3_nt: TGTGCCAGCAATAGCGGGAGATTCACAGATACGCAGTATTTT; cdr3_aa: CASNSGRFTDTQYF; clone_size: NA; v_call: TRBV6-4; j_call: TRBJ2-3; d_call: TRBD2
cdr3_nt: TGTGCCAGCAGTAGGGGACAGGGCTACGAGCAGTACTTC; cdr3_aa: CASSRGQGYEQYF; clone_size: NA; v_call: TRBV6-5; j_call: TRBJ2-7; d_call: TRBD1
cdr3_nt: TGTGCCAGCTTCCCTTCGGGACTCCGGACCGTTAGCAATCAGCCCCAGCATTTT; cdr3_aa: CASFPSGLRTVSNQPQHF; clone_size: NA; v_call: TRBV21-1; j_call: TRBJ1-5; d_call: NA
cdr3_nt: TGCGCCAGCAGCTTGGGGACTCTAATGGAGAATGAAAAACTGTTTTTT; cdr3_aa: CASSLGTLMENEKLFF; clone_size: NA; v_call: TRBV5-1; j_call: TRBJ1-4; d_call: NA
cdr3_nt: TGTGCCAGTAGGTGGGCGAGTAATTCACCCCTCCACTTT; cdr3_aa: CASRWASNSPLHF; clone_size: NA; v_call: TRBV19; j_call: TRBJ1-6; d_call: NA
cdr3_nt: TGTGCCATCAGTCTAGCGGGAGCAAATACGCAGTATTTT; cdr3_aa: CAISLAGANTQYF; clone_size: NA; v_call: TRBV10-3; j_call: TRBJ2-3; d_call: TRBD2
cdr3_nt: TGCGCCAGCAGCCAACAGGACAGGGACTATGGCTACACCTTC; cdr3_aa: CASSQQDRDYGYTF; clone_size: once; v_call: TRBV4-3; j_call: TRBJ1-2; d_call: TRBD1